The 10 T cell receptor beta chains below all came from one sample that was sequenced in a study of T cells in women clearing cervical HPV infection. Sequencing was performed with immunoSEQ multiplex PCR; in TCRdb, only in-frame clones are kept and a portion is missing. Listed are about 30,000 clones; more than 4% falls within the top ten. The sequenced sample consisted of blood buffy coat. Receptors originate from a woman between 18 and 75 years old with a cervical HPV16 infection that either progressed to CIN3+ or cleared (not recorded which).

Remarks on this clone: The read ends 3 residues shy of where the CDR3 ends; the end is completed using the germline J gene. The rearrangement links TRBV11-2 to TRBJ2-3; 12 bases fit TRBD2. Germline values: CDR1 SGHAT, CDR2 FQNNGV. V gave up 3 bases and J gave up 5 bases; unmatched junction bases: 3. The CDR3 contains 15 residues. CDR3 sequence reads: CASSLTSGGGDTQYF. The sequenced part of the CDR3 DNA is TGTGCCAGCAGCTTGACTAGCGGGGGTGGAGATACG.

To note about this clone: The junction differs from germline at one of its ends, possibly a read error. From the germline J gene comes the end of the CDR3, since the read stops 3 residues before it. The chain combines TRBV4-2 with TRBJ1-6, with 9 bases lining up with TRBD1. Per germline, CDR1 LGHNA and CDR2 YNFKEQ. The CDR3 covers 16 residues. The covered CDR3 bases are TGCGCCAGCAGCCAAGATAGGGGACAGGGTAGTGGGTCC. This encodes CASSQDRGQGSGS. The full CDR3 reads CASSQDRGQGSGSLHF.

Turning to this clone: The CDR3 goes on 3 residues after the read ends, and that part is filled in from the germline J gene. The chain has TRBV20-1 and TRBJ2-2; the D is unclear. Germline assignment: CDR1 DFQATT and CDR2 SNEGSKA (reference sequence). The CDR3 is made up of 15 amino acids. V was clipped by 5 bases and J by 0 bases, with 13 bases between them. The covered CDR3 bases are TGCAGTGCTCAACCCCTTACAACGAACACCGGGGAG. Amino acids: CSAQPLTTNTGE. The whole CDR3 sequence reads CSAQPLTTNTGELFF.

Notes on this clone: The CDR3 end is not reached by the read, which stops 3 residues before it; the germline J gene fills it in. The chain recombines TRBV19 with TRBJ1-1, with D possibly being TRBD1 (5 bases). Germline V gene data show CDR1 as LNHDA and CDR2 as SQIVND (reference sequence). This CDR3 spans 13 amino acids. Trimming removed 4 bases from V and 4 bases from J, with 10 bases in between. The CDR3 reads CASSNRGVTEAFF. The sequenced CDR3 bases are TGTGCCAGTAGTAATCGGGGGGTCACTGAA.

This clone registers medium-sized by frequency. Read coverage stops 3 residues before the CDR3 terminus; the germline J gene supplies the remainder. The J gene is TRBJ2-2, the V gene TRBV24-1, with a weak D call TRBD2 (5 bases). The CDR3 has 14 residues. The ends were cut back, 4 bases at V and 4 bases at J, with 9 bases in the middle. The germline CDR1 and CDR2 sequences are KGHDR and SFDVKD. CDR3 DNA, as far as it was read: TGTGCCACCAGTGACACGGGGAGCACCGGGGAG. Translated: CATSDTGSTGE. In full, the CDR3 is CATSDTGSTGELFF.

In regard to this clone: The CDR3 end falls 3 residues outside the read, so it is completed with the germline J gene. The rearrangement uses TRBV18 and TRBJ2-7; D may be TRBD1 or TRBD2 (5 bases each). The CDR3 extends over 15 amino acids. Trimming stripped 6 bases from V and 6 bases from J, with 21 bases between. Germline-derived CDR1 and CDR2 are KGHSH and LQKENI. The CDR3 DNA, read in part, is TGTGCCAGCTCCCCCCCCGGGAAGGGGTCTAGCGAG. This gives the protein CASSPPGKGSSE. The whole CDR3 region reads CASSPPGKGSSEQYF. The whole variable domain, filled in from reference TRBV18 and TRBJ2-7, reads NAGVMQNPRHLVRRRGQEARLRCSPMKGHSHVYWYRQLPEEGLKFMVYLQKENIIDESGMPKERFSAEFPKEGPSILRIQQVVRGDSAAYFCASSPPGKGSSEQYFGPGTRLTVT.

Concerning this clone: The read stops 3 residues short of the end of the CDR3; the missing end is completed from the germline J gene. The gene calls are TRBV30 and TRBJ2-7; 8 bases map to TRBD2. The germline gives CDR1 GTSNPN, CDR2 SVGIG (reference sequence). V lost 0 bases, J lost 5 bases, and 9 bases stayed unmatched. The CDR3 runs to 15 residues. The CDR3 protein is CAWSVPGTRGDEQYF. CDR3 bases read: TGTGCCTGGAGTGTACCCGGGACTAGGGGCGACGAG. Drawing the rest from reference TRBV30 and TRBJ2-7, the complete variable domain is SQTIHQWPATLVQPVGSPLSLECTVEGTSNPNLYWYRQAAGRGLQLLFYSVGIGQISSEVPQNLSASRPQDRQFILSSKKLLLSDSGFYLCAWSVPGTRGDEQYFGPGTRLTVT.

With respect to this clone: The DNA ends 3 residues before the CDR3 does, and the rest of the CDR3 is filled in from the germline J gene. V usage is TRBV6-1 and J usage is TRBJ2-5; unclear D gene. The CDR3 covers 13 residues. V dropped 4 bases and J dropped 1 base, with 7 bases sitting between them. Germline V gives CDR1 MNHNS, CDR2 SASEGT. CDR3 protein: CASSGEIQETQYF. CDR3 DNA, as far as it was read: TGTGCCAGCAGTGGCGAGATCCAAGAGACC.

In regard to this clone: The CDR3 extends 3 residues past the end of the read, so its final part is completed from the germline J gene. This chain connects TRBV30 to TRBJ1-1; no firm D call. Germline V lookup: CDR1 GTSNPN, CDR2 SVGIG (reference sequence). The CDR3 extends over 12 amino acids. The V end was cut by 3 bases, the J end by 5 bases, with 10 bases between. CDR3 in amino acids: CAWSHGVTEAFF. The DNA read from the CDR3 is TGTGCCTGGAGCCACGGGGTGACTGAA. Combining the CDR3 with reference TRBV30 and TRBJ1-1 gives the whole variable domain SQTIHQWPATLVQPVGSPLSLECTVEGTSNPNLYWYRQAAGRGLQLLFYSVGIGQISSEVPQNLSASRPQDRQFILSSKKLLLSDSGFYLCAWSHGVTEAFFGQGTRLTVV.

As to this clone: The read ends 3 residues before the CDR3 terminus; that terminus is restored from the germline J gene. The rearrangement links TRBV30 to TRBJ2-4; 8 bases are a match to TRBD2. CDR3 length: 15 residues. Germline lookup yields CDR1 GTSNPN and CDR2 SVGIG (reference sequence). The CDR3 region is CAWSVPPGGSRGQYF. CDR3 DNA (partial): TGTGCCTGGAGTGTACCCCCGGGGGGGTCTAGGGGT.